Below are 19 T cell receptor beta chains sequenced from a single sample in a study of cytomegalovirus exposure and HLA in healthy donors. The PCR used 60 Vbeta and 13 Jbeta primers. Profiling relied on immunoSEQ multiplex PCR, and the TCRdb table lists in-frame clones only, not all of them. The table records around 96,000 clones, roughly 80% of them present only once. The sequencing input was PBMCs. These receptors were collected from a man in his thirties or forties in good health and CMV-seropositive.

This clone was seen a single time. The J gene is TRBJ1-4, the V gene TRBV6-1, with D possibly matching TRBD1 (5 bases). Trimming pared 2 bases from V and 2 bases from J, leaving 15 bases between. Germline V gives CDR1 MNHNS, CDR2 SASEGT. CDR3 length: 17 residues. CDR3 loop: CASSERVGWGTNEKLFF. CDR3 nucleotide sequence: TGTGCCAGCAGTGAAAGGGTTGGATGGGGCACTAATGAAAAACTGTTTTTT.

V usage is TRBV5-8 and J usage is TRBJ2-2; no clear D gene. The ends were cut back, 3 bases at V and 4 bases at J, with 13 bases in the middle. Per the germline V gene, CDR1 is SGHTS and CDR2 is YDEGEE. The CDR3 consists of 15 residues. In DNA form, the CDR3 reads TGTGCCAGCAGCTACAGAAGAACACCCACCGGGGAGCTGTTTTTT. This gives the protein CASSYRRTPTGELFF.

This clone was counted a few times. The rearrangement links TRBV7-9 to TRBJ1-5, with 7 bases matching TRBD1. J was trimmed by 12 bases and V by 4 bases; bases with no gene match: 9. CDR1 and CDR2 from the germline V gene are SEHNR and FQNEAQ (reference sequence). This CDR3 has 13 amino acids. This chain's CDR3 is CASSYGTAALQHF. DNA for the CDR3: TGTGCCAGCAGCTACGGGACAGCGGCTCTCCAGCATTTT.

The V and J genes are TRBV7-2 and TRBJ2-5, with 9 bases aligning to TRBD2. Germline CDR1 and CDR2: SGHTA and FQGNSA. V shed 4 bases, J shed 2 bases, and the junction held 5 bases outside the gene matches. The length of the CDR3 is 15 residues. The CDR3 nucleotides are TGTGCCAGCAGCTCCCTAGCGGGGAATCAAGAGACCCAGTACTTC. Translating it yields CASSSLAGNQETQYF.

This chain uses TRBV5-1 with TRBJ1-4, with D uncertain. Germline V gene sequence: CDR1 SGHRS, CDR2 YFSETQ. V lost 4 bases and J lost 6, with 22 bases in between. The CDR3 length is 17 residues. CDR3 sequence: CASSPSPRQPGDEKLFF. The CDR3 DNA reads TGCGCCAGCAGCCCATCGCCCCGGCAGCCCGGGGATGAAAAACTGTTTTTT. Combining the CDR3 with reference TRBV5-1 and TRBJ1-4 gives the whole variable domain KAGVTQTPRYLIKTRGQQVTLSCSPISGHRSVSWYQQTPGQGLQFLFEYFSETQRNKGNFPGRFSGRQFSNSRSEMNVSTLELGDSALYLCASSPSPRQPGDEKLFFGSGTQLSVL.

This chain joins TRBV7-3 and TRBJ1-2, with TRBD1 matching over 7 bases. The length of the CDR3 is 14 residues. Germline V CDR1 and CDR2: SGHTA, FQGTGA. Losses at the gene ends were 4 bases for V and 6 bases for J; bases not matched to a gene: 8. The CDR3 nucleotides read TGTGCCAGCAGCTCACCGGGACAGCACCATGGCTACACCTTC. This gives the protein CASSSPGQHHGYTF.

The chain uses TRBV29-1 and TRBJ2-7; 12 bases agree with TRBD1. The CDR3 covers 15 residues. V lost 1 base to trimming and J lost 4 bases; unmatched junction nucleotides: 5. Looked up from germline, CDR1 is SQVTM and CDR2 is ANQGSEA. The CDR3 DNA reads TGCAGCGTTGAAGGGGAGGGACAGGGGGCATACGAGCAGTACTTC. Residues: CSVEGEGQGAYEQYF.

The chain has TRBV19 and TRBJ1-6; D not resolved. The CDR3 contains 16 residues. Trimming shortened V by 7 bases and J by 0 bases, and 13 bases separated the two germline ends. Per germline, CDR1 LNHDA and CDR2 SQIVND (reference sequence). The CDR3, as DNA: TGTGCCAGTATTAGTCGTGCGAGCTCCTATAATTCACCCCTCCACTTT. This gives the protein CASISRASSYNSPLHF. The whole variable domain, remainder taken from reference TRBV19 and TRBJ1-6, is DGGITQSPKYLFRKEGQNVTLSCEQNLNHDAMYWYRQDPGQGLRLIYYSQIVNDFQKGDIAEGYSVSREKKESFPLTVTSAQKNPTAFYLCASISRASSYNSPLHFGNGTRLTVT.

The chain carries TRBV6-9 and TRBJ2-5; 15 bases match TRBD2. The trim removed 0 bases at V and 2 bases at J, leaving 4 bases unmatched. CDR1 is MNHGY and CDR2 is SVAAGI in the germline V gene. The length of the CDR3 is 18 residues. The CDR3 bases are TGTGCCAGCAGTTATTCATATGGGACTAGCGGGGGGCAAGAGACCCAGTACTTC. This codes for CASSYSYGTSGGQETQYF.

The rearrangement joins TRBV4-1 to TRBJ2-6; D perhaps matches TRBD1 (6 bases). The V end was cut by 0 bases, the J end by 3 bases, with 6 bases between. CDR1 MGHRA and CDR2 YSYEKL come from the germline V gene. The CDR3 is made up of 15 amino acids. The CDR3 nucleotides are TGCGCCAGCAGCCAAGACAGGGGTGGGGCCAACGTCCTGACTTTC. Its protein product is CASSQDRGGANVLTF.

This clone was recorded only once. V is TRBV19 and J is TRBJ1-5; 7 bases line up with TRBD1. This CDR3 comprises 15 residues. From germline, CDR1 is LNHDA and CDR2 SQIVND (reference sequence). The trim removed 3 bases at V and 6 bases at J, leaving 8 bases unmatched. The CDR3 loop reads CASSITGDTSQPQHF. The CDR3 DNA follows: TGTGCCAGTAGTATCACAGGGGACACAAGTCAGCCCCAGCATTTT.

The chain links TRBV7-2 to TRBJ1-5; D not certain. V was shortened by 4 bases and J by 5 bases, with 6 bases between the two germline ends. This CDR3 contains 12 residues. In germline, CDR1 is SGHTA, CDR2 FQGNSA. The CDR3 protein is CASSSLHQPQHF. The CDR3, as DNA: TGTGCCAGCAGCTCCCTCCATCAGCCCCAGCATTTT.

This clone was seen once. This rearrangement joins TRBV27 to TRBJ2-2; TRBD2 might be the D (7 bases). Germline-derived CDR1 and CDR2 are MNHEY and SMNVEV (reference sequence). This CDR3 comprises 13 residues. Trimming removed 9 bases from V and 7 bases from J, with 15 bases in between. The CDR3 coding sequence is TGTGCCAGTGGAGGGGGGGTTATCGGGGAGCTGTTTTTT. It encodes CASGGGVIGELFF.

A few counts support this clone. The chain links TRBV30 to TRBJ2-7, with TRBD1 identical over 7 bases. V lost 5 bases and J lost 3; bases outside the gene matches: 7. The V gene's germline CDR1 is GTSNPN and CDR2 SVGIG (reference sequence). The CDR3 loop spans 13 amino acids. CDR3 loop: CAWSKGQNYEQYF. DNA for the CDR3: TGTGCCTGGTCAAAGGGACAGAACTACGAGCAGTACTTC.

The chain joins TRBV18 to TRBJ2-7; a weak D match, TRBD1 (6 bases). With 4 bases removed from V and 5 bases from J, the gap between germline ends came to 15 bases. Germline CDR1 KGHSH, CDR2 LQKENI. The CDR3 length is 14 residues. The CDR3 region is CASSLIGGNDEQYF. Here the CDR3 DNA reads TGTGCCAGCTCACTCATAGGGGGAAACGACGAGCAGTACTTC.

About this clone itself: This sample includes further DNA sequences coding for the same CDR3. The chain recombines TRBV9 with TRBJ2-7; the match to TRBD2 covers 8 bases. In germline, CDR1 is SGDLS, CDR2 YYNGEE. V shed 0 bases and J 6 bases; nucleotides not matched to a gene: 8. The CDR3 loop spans 15 amino acids. CDR3 amino acids: CASSVAIGGGTEQYF. CDR3 DNA: TGTGCCAGCAGCGTAGCTATCGGGGGGGGCACCGAGCAGTACTTC.

This rearrangement joins TRBV10-3 to TRBJ2-1, with TRBD2 as a possible D gene (6 bases). Per germline, CDR1 ENHRY and CDR2 SYGVKD. V lost 5 bases to trimming and J lost 10 bases, with 18 bases between them. This CDR3 is 14 amino acids long. CDR3 in DNA: TGTGCCATCAGTACGGGGGAGCGGTGGGGAGAGCAGTTCTTC. Protein sequence: CAISTGERWGEQFF.

This clone was picked up a small number of times. This chain joins TRBV6-5 and TRBJ1-5; a possible D gene is TRBD1 (5 bases). This CDR3 has 13 residues. Germline CDR1 reads MNHEY; CDR2 reads SVGAGI. The V and J ends lost 5 bases and 0 bases respectively, with 5 bases between them. The CDR3 DNA reads TGTGCCAGCAGTGACAGTAGCAATCAGCCCCAGCATTTT. Amino acids: CASSDSSNQPQHF.

In its sample, this clone was seen once. V usage is TRBV19 and J usage is TRBJ2-7; D might be TRBD1 (6 bases). Trimming took 1 base from V and 2 from J, leaving 12 bases between them. Germline loops: CDR1 LNHDA, CDR2 SQIVND (reference sequence). CDR3 length: 15 residues. CDR3 residues: CASSIGQGLTYEQYF. The CDR3 DNA follows: TGTGCCAGTAGTATAGGGCAGGGGCTCACCTACGAGCAGTACTTC.